This TCR beta chain was identified in a study of blood T cell repertoires in COVID-19. Overall study context: Material from acute and convalescent COVID-19 was sourced from the United States, Italy and Spain.

Original processing methods: Nucleated cell number was recorded as an estimate derived from reference gene primer amplification. Method: immunoSEQ multiplex PCR; TCRdb's copy keeps in-frame clones and lacks some. V and J calls and clone size are those listed in that table; D and trimming were worked out from the DNA. The sample contains approximately 350,000 clones, around 90% of which appear only once. The CDR3 totals 17 residues. Germline CDR1 is KGHSH and CDR2 is LQKENI. J was trimmed by 4 bases and V by 1 base; bases with no gene match: 9. While infection was still active, Seattle patients were enrolled and then followed longitudinally.

The source is a woman aged 25 to 39 with COVID-19, enrolled during active disease. Sequencing was done on a sample of peripheral blood. This chain joins TRBV18 and TRBJ2-3; 9 nucleotides agree with TRBD1. CDR3 coding DNA: TGTGCCAGCTCACCACTAGTCCCGGGACAGGGTTCAGATACGCAGTATTTT. Translated, it gives CASSPLVPGQGSDTQYF. Looking up the rest from reference TRBV18 and TRBJ2-3 gives the full variable domain: NAGVMQNPRHLVRRRGQEARLRCSPMKGHSHVYWYRQLPEEGLKFMVYLQKENIIDESGMPKERFSAEFPKEGPSILRIQQVVRGDSAAYFCASSPLVPGQGSDTQYFGPGTRLTVL.